Listed below are T cell receptor beta chains from one sample, sequenced in a study of graft-versus-host responses after intestinal transplantation. Which antigens these TCRs recognize remains unknown. Clones were sequenced by immunoSEQ multiplex PCR, and TCRdb holds only the in-frame ones, with some missing. Seen here are tens of thousands of clones, approximately 90% observed once, and the top ten hold 7.6%. Sequenced here: unstimulated CD8+ T cells sorted from spleen or lymph node cells, sampled before transplant. These TCRs come from a human donor who was the organ donor for an intestinal transplant. The CDR3 runs from the conserved cysteine through the conserved F or W. A D gene is named only where the DNA matches it firmly. Clone size is not always given. Where it is, it says once, few, many or a class for expanded clones.

J gene: TRBJ2-7
V gene: TRBV7-9
D gene: -
clone size: -
CDR3 DNA: TGTGCCAGCAGCTTAGCAAACGAGCAGTACTTC
CDR3 protein: CASSLANEQYF

J gene: TRBJ1-5
V gene: TRBV5-1
D gene: -
clone size: -
CDR3 DNA: TGCGCCAGCAGCTTCTCCGGGGATAGCAATCAGCCCCAGCATTTT
CDR3 protein: CASSFSGDSNQPQHF

J gene: TRBJ2-7
V gene: TRBV27
D gene: -
clone size: -
CDR3 DNA: TGTGCCAGCAGTTTAGTTTGGGGAGACGAGCAGTACTTC
CDR3 protein: CASSLVWGDEQYF

J gene: TRBJ2-7
V gene: TRBV7-8
D gene: TRBD1
clone size: -
CDR3 DNA: TGTGCCAGCAGCTCGGGACAGAACTCCTACGAGCAGTACTTC
CDR3 protein: CASSSGQNSYEQYF

J gene: TRBJ2-1
V gene: TRBV19
D gene: -
clone size: -
CDR3 DNA: TGTGCCAGTAGTATGGGGGCGCACGATGAGCAGTTCTTC
CDR3 protein: CASSMGAHDEQFF

J gene: TRBJ2-7
V gene: TRBV19
D gene: -
clone size: -
CDR3 DNA: TGTGCCAGTAGTATAATAGCTGAGAGCTCCTACGAGCAGTACTTC
CDR3 protein: CASSIIAESSYEQYF

J gene: TRBJ2-5
V gene: TRBV5-1
D gene: -
clone size: -
CDR3 DNA: TGCGCCAGCAGCTTGGGGCAGGGACAAGAGACCCAGTACTTC
CDR3 protein: CASSLGQGQETQYF

J gene: TRBJ1-2
V gene: TRBV19
D gene: -
clone size: once
CDR3 DNA: TGTGCCAGTAGTACCCCGGGCGTCTTTGGGATCTGGGATGGCTACACCTTC
CDR3 protein: CASSTPGVFGIWDGYTF

J gene: TRBJ2-3
V gene: TRBV19
D gene: -
clone size: -
CDR3 DNA: TGTGCCAGTAGTATGACACCTACAGATACGCAGTATTTT
CDR3 protein: CASSMTPTDTQYF

J gene: TRBJ1-1
V gene: TRBV4-1
D gene: TRBD1
clone size: -
CDR3 DNA: TGCGCCAGCAGCCCCCTATGGGACAGGAACACTGAAGCTTTCTTT
CDR3 protein: CASSPLWDRNTEAFF

J gene: TRBJ2-7
V gene: TRBV27
D gene: TRBD2
clone size: -
CDR3 DNA: TGTGCCAGCAGTTTTAGCGGGGGGGACTACGAGCAGTACTTC
CDR3 protein: CASSFSGGDYEQYF